The rows below give T cell receptor beta chains drawn from one sample of a study of metastatic and nonmetastatic thyroid tumors. Using MiXCR, TCRdb re-called clones from the PCR reads. The table has about 30,000 clones, about 25% seen once; the top ten hold about 9%. The sample consisted of blood. The receptors here all came from a female donor with papillary thyroid cancer or a benign thyroid nodule (not recorded which). Some clones in this sample may be carry-over from other donors' samples. CDR3s include the opening cysteine and the closing phenylalanine or tryptophan. Each record gives: J gene, D gene, V gene, clone size, CDR3 length, CDR3 protein, CDR3 DNA. D genes are given only for firm matches. Rows may omit the clone size; those that give it use once, few, many or a size class.

j_call: TRBJ2-2
d_call: .
v_call: TRBV7-8
clone_size: many
cdr3_length: 14
cdr3_aa: CASVGQANTGELFF
cdr3_nt: TGTGCCAGCGTGGGCCAGGCGAACACCGGGGAGCTGTTTTTT

j_call: TRBJ2-2
d_call: TRBD2
v_call: TRBV5-4
clone_size: many
cdr3_length: 15
cdr3_aa: CASRHGSGSTGELFF
cdr3_nt: TGTGCCAGCCGCCATGGTAGCGGGAGCACCGGGGAGCTGTTTTTT

j_call: TRBJ2-4
d_call: TRBD1
v_call: TRBV20-1
clone_size: .
cdr3_length: 16
cdr3_aa: CSASHQGAGAKNIQYF
cdr3_nt: TGCAGTGCTAGTCATCAGGGGGCAGGAGCCAAAAACATTCAGTACTTC

j_call: TRBJ1-2
d_call: TRBD1
v_call: TRBV2
clone_size: many
cdr3_length: 16
cdr3_aa: CASTLRGTVVVQGYTF
cdr3_nt: TGTGCCAGCACCCTACGAGGGACAGTCGTGGTTCAGGGCTACACCTTC

j_call: TRBJ2-7
d_call: TRBD1
v_call: TRBV6-1
clone_size: .
cdr3_length: 15
cdr3_aa: CASRVRQGNAYEQYF
cdr3_nt: TGTGCCAGCAGAGTAAGACAGGGCAATGCCTACGAGCAGTACTTC

j_call: TRBJ2-5
d_call: .
v_call: TRBV7-6
clone_size: many
cdr3_length: 14
cdr3_aa: CASSFGGDRETQYF
cdr3_nt: TGTGCCAGCAGCTTCGGGGGAGATCGGGAGACCCAGTACTTC

j_call: TRBJ2-3
d_call: TRBD2
v_call: TRBV20-1
clone_size: many
cdr3_length: 19
cdr3_aa: CSARDPTSGRLVMADTQYF
cdr3_nt: TGCAGTGCTAGAGATCCCACTAGCGGGAGGTTGGTCATGGCAGATACGCAGTATTTT

j_call: TRBJ2-3
d_call: .
v_call: TRBV20-1
clone_size: many
cdr3_length: 15
cdr3_aa: CSARDFRGSTDTQYF
cdr3_nt: TGCAGTGCTAGAGATTTTCGCGGGAGCACAGATACGCAGTATTTT

j_call: TRBJ2-1
d_call: TRBD2
v_call: TRBV7-6
clone_size: many
cdr3_length: 15
cdr3_aa: CASSSTSGRSNEQFF
cdr3_nt: TGTGCCAGCAGCTCGACTAGCGGGAGGAGCAATGAGCAGTTCTTC

j_call: TRBJ1-1
d_call: .
v_call: TRBV6-1
clone_size: medium-sized
cdr3_length: 13
cdr3_aa: CASSPRGVTEAFF
cdr3_nt: TGTGCCAGCAGTCCCAGGGGAGTTACTGAAGCTTTCTTT

j_call: TRBJ1-5
d_call: TRBD1
v_call: TRBV28
clone_size: .
cdr3_length: 15
cdr3_aa: CASGLAGGGRQPQHF
cdr3_nt: TGTGCCAGCGGACTTGCAGGGGGCGGGCGTCAGCCCCAGCATTTT

j_call: TRBJ2-3
d_call: TRBD2
v_call: TRBV4-2
clone_size: .
cdr3_length: 16
cdr3_aa: CASSQYPRGNTDTQYF
cdr3_nt: TGTGCCAGCAGCCAATATCCGCGGGGGAACACAGATACGCAGTATTTT

j_call: TRBJ2-1
d_call: TRBD2
v_call: TRBV9
clone_size: many
cdr3_length: 17
cdr3_aa: CASSAGGLADSYNEQFF
cdr3_nt: TGTGCCAGCAGCGCGGGCGGACTAGCGGACTCCTACAATGAGCAGTTCTTC

j_call: TRBJ2-7
d_call: .
v_call: TRBV7-2
clone_size: few
cdr3_length: 12
cdr3_aa: CASSLSGDEQYF
cdr3_nt: TGTGCCAGCAGCTTAAGTGGCGACGAGCAGTACTTC

j_call: TRBJ2-7
d_call: .
v_call: TRBV4-1
clone_size: many
cdr3_length: 13
cdr3_aa: CASSQGTSYEQYF
cdr3_nt: TGCGCCAGCAGCCAAGGGACTTCCTACGAGCAGTACTTC

j_call: TRBJ1-4
d_call: .
v_call: TRBV3-1
clone_size: many
cdr3_length: 12
cdr3_aa: CASSRLHEKLFF
cdr3_nt: TGTGCCAGCAGCCGTCTGCATGAAAAACTGTTTTTT

j_call: TRBJ1-1
d_call: .
v_call: TRBV27
clone_size: many
cdr3_length: 15
cdr3_aa: CASRTKGRGSTEAFF
cdr3_nt: TGTGCCAGCAGAACCAAGGGCAGGGGTTCAACTGAAGCTTTCTTT

j_call: TRBJ2-7
d_call: .
v_call: TRBV28
clone_size: medium-sized
cdr3_length: 13
cdr3_aa: CASSPALEGEQYF
cdr3_nt: TGTGCCAGCAGCCCCGCACTAGAGGGCGAGCAGTACTTC

j_call: TRBJ2-3
d_call: TRBD2
v_call: TRBV3-1
clone_size: many
cdr3_length: 16
cdr3_aa: CASSPPRRSGDDTQYF
cdr3_nt: TGTGCCAGCAGCCCTCCCCGTCGGAGCGGGGATGATACGCAGTATTTT

j_call: TRBJ2-2
d_call: .
v_call: TRBV6-9
clone_size: .
cdr3_length: 16
cdr3_aa: CASSESVLSAPGELFF
cdr3_nt: TGTGCCAGCAGTGAATCCGTACTCAGTGCACCGGGGGAGCTGTTTTTT

j_call: TRBJ1-1
d_call: TRBD1
v_call: TRBV28
clone_size: many
cdr3_length: 16
cdr3_aa: CASSLVSGQGFTEAFF
cdr3_nt: TGTGCCAGCAGTTTAGTCTCCGGACAGGGGTTCACTGAAGCTTTCTTT

j_call: TRBJ2-1
d_call: .
v_call: TRBV6-1
clone_size: few
cdr3_length: 11
cdr3_aa: CATALVCEQFF
cdr3_nt: TGTGCCACCGCCCTGGTGTGTGAGCAGTTCTTC

j_call: TRBJ2-5
d_call: TRBD1
v_call: TRBV5-1
clone_size: many
cdr3_length: 15
cdr3_aa: CASSGEGTAGETQYF
cdr3_nt: TGCGCCAGCAGCGGGGAAGGGACAGCCGGGGAGACCCAGTACTTC